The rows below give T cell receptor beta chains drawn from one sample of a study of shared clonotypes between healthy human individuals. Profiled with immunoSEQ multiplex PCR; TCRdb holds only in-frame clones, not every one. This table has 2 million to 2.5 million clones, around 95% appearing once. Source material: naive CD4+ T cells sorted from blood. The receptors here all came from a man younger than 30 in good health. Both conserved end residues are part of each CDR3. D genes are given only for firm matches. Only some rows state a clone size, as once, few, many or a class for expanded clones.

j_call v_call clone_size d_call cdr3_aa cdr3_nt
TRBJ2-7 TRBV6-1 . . CASRNGGYDGQYF TGTGCCAGCAGAAACGGGGGATACGATGGGCAGTACTTC
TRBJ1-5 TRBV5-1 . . CASSPSGANQPQHF TGCGCCAGCAGCCCATCAGGGGCCAATCAGCCCCAGCATTTT
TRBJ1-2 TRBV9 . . CASSPAAAAYGYTF TGTGCCAGCAGCCCCGCGGCAGCGGCATATGGCTACACCTTC
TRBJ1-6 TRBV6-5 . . CASSDPGTFALHF TGTGCCAGCAGCGATCCGGGGACTTTCGCCCTCCACTTT
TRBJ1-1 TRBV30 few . CAWSAQGYTEAFF TGTGCCTGGAGTGCACAGGGATATACTGAAGCTTTCTTT
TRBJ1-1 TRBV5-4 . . CASSIHQTTEAFF TGTGCCAGCAGCATACACCAGACCACTGAAGCTTTCTTT
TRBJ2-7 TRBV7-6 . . CASSLVTYEQYF TGTGCCAGCAGCTTAGTTACCTACGAGCAGTACTTC
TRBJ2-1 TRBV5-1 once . CASSIELPANEQFF TGCGCCAGCAGCATCGAACTACCCGCTAACGAGCAGTTCTTC
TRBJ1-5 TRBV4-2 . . CASSQWEYNQPQHF TGTGCCAGCAGCCAATGGGAATACAATCAGCCCCAGCATTTT
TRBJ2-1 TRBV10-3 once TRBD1 CAISPGTGWYNEQFF TGTGCCATCAGTCCCGGGACAGGGTGGTACAATGAGCAGTTCTTC
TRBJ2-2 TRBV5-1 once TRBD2 CASSSSGGPSGTGELFF TGCGCCAGCAGCTCGAGCGGGGGGCCCTCGGGCACCGGGGAGCTGTTTTTT
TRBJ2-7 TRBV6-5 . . CASTPPGRDWQYF TGTGCCAGCACCCCCCCAGGGCGGGATTGGCAGTACTTC
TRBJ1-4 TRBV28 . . CASRLTGPGLNEKLFF TGTGCCAGCAGGTTAACGGGGCCCGGACTTAATGAAAAACTGTTTTTT
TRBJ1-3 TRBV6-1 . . CASSRGNTIYF TGTGCCAGCAGCCGGGGAAACACCATATATTTT
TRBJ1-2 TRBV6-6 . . CASSYSSGATYGYTF TGTGCCAGCAGTTATTCCTCAGGGGCTACCTATGGCTACACCTTC
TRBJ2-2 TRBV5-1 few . CASSLAGTRNTGELFF TGCGCCAGCAGCTTGGCCGGGACACGAAACACCGGGGAGCTGTTTTTT
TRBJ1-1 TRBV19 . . CASSTRGLPIMNTEAFF TGTGCCAGTAGTACGCGAGGACTCCCGATCATGAACACTGAAGCTTTCTTT
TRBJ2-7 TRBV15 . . CATSRDSPIAPYEQYF TGTGCCACCAGCAGAGATAGCCCCATTGCCCCCTACGAGCAGTACTTC
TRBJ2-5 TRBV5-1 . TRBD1 CASSSGQGQTQYF TGCGCCAGCAGCTCTGGACAGGGCCAGACCCAGTACTTC
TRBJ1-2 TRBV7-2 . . CASSPSAIPDYGYTF TGTGCCAGCAGCCCCTCGGCGATTCCTGACTATGGCTACACCTTC
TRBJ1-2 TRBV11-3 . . CAAGGYTF TGTGCCGCAGGCGGCTACACCTTC
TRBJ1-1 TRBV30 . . CAWKPKGGRAFF TGTGCCTGGAAACCCAAAGGAGGGAGAGCTTTCTTT
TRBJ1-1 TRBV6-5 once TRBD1 CASSYVRTGLPEAFF TGTGCCAGCAGTTACGTTAGGACAGGGCTCCCTGAAGCTTTCTTT
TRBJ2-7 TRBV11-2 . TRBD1 CASTFPGQGAYEQYF TGTGCCAGCACCTTTCCGGGACAGGGGGCCTACGAGCAGTACTTC
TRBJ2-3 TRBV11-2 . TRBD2 CASSLVSGGITDTQYF TGTGCCAGCAGCTTAGTATCGGGAGGCATCACAGATACGCAGTATTTT
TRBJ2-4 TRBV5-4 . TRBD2 CASTKRGVNIQYF TGTGCCAGCACCAAGCGGGGCGTAAACATTCAGTACTTC
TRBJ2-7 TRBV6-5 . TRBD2 CASSYSAGGNYEQYF TGTGCCAGCAGTTACAGCGCGGGGGGAAACTACGAGCAGTACTTC
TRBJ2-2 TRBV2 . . CASSDMSANTGELFF TGTGCCAGCAGTGACATGAGCGCGAACACCGGGGAGCTGTTTTTT
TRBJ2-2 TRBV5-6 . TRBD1 CASSQLGTGNTGELFF TGTGCCAGCAGCCAACTCGGGACAGGGAACACCGGGGAGCTGTTTTTT
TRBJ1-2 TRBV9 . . CASSPTGVTYGYTF TGTGCCAGCAGCCCCACGGGGGTTACCTATGGCTACACCTTC
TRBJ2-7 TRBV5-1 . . CASSLGRIYEQYF TGCGCCAGCAGCCTGGGACGGATTTACGAGCAGTACTTC
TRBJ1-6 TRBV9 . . CASSVEERTPLHF TGTGCCAGCAGCGTAGAAGAGAGGACACCCCTCCACTTT
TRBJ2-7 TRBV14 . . CASSPGPLYRYF TGTGCCAGCAGCCCCGGGCCCCTTTATCGGTACTTC
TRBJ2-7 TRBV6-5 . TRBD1 CASSRGRFEQYF TGTGCCAGCAGTAGGGGGCGGTTCGAGCAGTACTTC
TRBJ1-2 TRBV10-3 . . CAISDDGGGLGYTF TGTGCCATCAGTGATGATGGAGGGGGGTTGGGCTACACCTTC
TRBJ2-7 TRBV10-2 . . CASSDLPYEQYF TGCGCCAGCAGTGACCTCCCCTACGAGCAGTACTTC
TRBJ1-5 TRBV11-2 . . CASSLESGGNQPQHF TGTGCCAGCAGCTTAGAATCCGGAGGGAATCAGCCCCAGCATTTT
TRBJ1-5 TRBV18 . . CASSKGGYQPQHF TGTGCCAGCTCAAAGGGGGGGTATCAGCCCCAGCATTTT
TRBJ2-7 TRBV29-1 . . CSVLRGRDEQYF TGCAGCGTTCTCCGGGGCAGGGACGAGCAGTACTTC
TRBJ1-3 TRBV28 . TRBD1 CASSLRGPGNTIYF TGTGCCAGCAGTTTAAGGGGGCCTGGAAACACCATATATTTT
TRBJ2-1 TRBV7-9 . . CASTSTGPSSYNEQFF TGTGCCAGCACCTCGACAGGACCTAGCTCCTACAATGAGCAGTTCTTC
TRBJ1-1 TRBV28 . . CASRLGGTGTNTEAFF TGTGCCAGCAGGTTAGGTGGGACGGGAACGAACACTGAAGCTTTCTTT
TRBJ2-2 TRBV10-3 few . CAISGGTTQNTGELFF TGTGCCATCAGTGGAGGGACCACACAAAACACCGGGGAGCTGTTTTTT
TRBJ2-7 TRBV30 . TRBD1 CAWSAGQFYEQYF TGTGCCTGGAGTGCGGGACAGTTCTACGAGCAGTACTTC
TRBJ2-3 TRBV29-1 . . CSVLGGTQYF TGCAGCGTTCTGGGCGGGACGCAGTATTTT
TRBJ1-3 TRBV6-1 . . CASMTGSSGNTIYF TGTGCCAGCATGACGGGCAGCTCTGGAAACACCATATATTTT
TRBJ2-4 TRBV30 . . CAWSVKGVLAKNIQYF TGTGCCTGGAGTGTAAAAGGAGTGCTAGCCAAAAACATTCAGTACTTC
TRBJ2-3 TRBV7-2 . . CASSSRFTDTQYF TGTGCCAGCAGCTCGAGGTTCACAGATACGCAGTATTTT
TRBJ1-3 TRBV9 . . CASSGGWSGNTIYF TGTGCCAGCAGCGGGGGCTGGTCTGGAAACACCATATATTTT
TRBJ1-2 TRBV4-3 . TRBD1 CASSQEGMKGQEVNGYTF TGCGCCAGCAGCCAAGAAGGGATGAAGGGACAGGAGGTGAATGGCTACACCTTC
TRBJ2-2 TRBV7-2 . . CASSLGRQNTGELFF TGTGCCAGCAGCCTGGGACGGCAAAACACCGGGGAGCTGTTTTTT
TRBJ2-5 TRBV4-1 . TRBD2 CASSQASGEKETQYF TGCGCCAGCAGCCAAGCTAGCGGGGAAAAAGAGACCCAGTACTTC
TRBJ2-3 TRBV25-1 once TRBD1 CASSHLPTGAVLDTQYF TGTGCCAGCAGTCATCTCCCGACAGGGGCGGTTCTAGATACGCAGTATTTT
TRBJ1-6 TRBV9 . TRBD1 CASSAGGLGDWNSPLHF TGTGCCAGCAGCGCAGGGGGTTTAGGGGACTGGAATTCACCCCTCCACTTT
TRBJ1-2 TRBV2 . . CASIRQQNYGYTF TGTGCCAGCATCAGACAGCAGAACTATGGCTACACCTTC
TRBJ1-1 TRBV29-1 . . CSVDPGRVNTEAFF TGCAGCGTTGATCCAGGGCGAGTGAACACTGAAGCTTTCTTT
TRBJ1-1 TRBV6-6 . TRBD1 CASSRLTGGATEAFF TGTGCCAGCAGTAGATTGACAGGGGGGGCCACTGAAGCTTTCTTT